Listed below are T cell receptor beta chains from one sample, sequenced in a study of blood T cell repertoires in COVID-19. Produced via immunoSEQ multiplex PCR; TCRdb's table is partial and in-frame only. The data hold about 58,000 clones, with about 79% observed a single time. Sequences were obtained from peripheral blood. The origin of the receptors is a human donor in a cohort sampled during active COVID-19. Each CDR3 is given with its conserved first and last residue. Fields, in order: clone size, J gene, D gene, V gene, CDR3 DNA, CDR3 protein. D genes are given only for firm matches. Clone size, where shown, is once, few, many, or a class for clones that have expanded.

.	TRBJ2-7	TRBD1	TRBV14	TGTGCCAGCAGCCCCCGGACAGGAGCCAAGCAGTACTTC	CASSPRTGAKQYF
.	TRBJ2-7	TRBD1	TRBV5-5	TGTGCCAGCAGAATGACAGGGGACGTCTACGAGCAGTACTTC	CASRMTGDVYEQYF
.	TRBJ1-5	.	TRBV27	TGTGCCAGCAGTTCCGCGTTCCGTAGGAAGGGGGATCAGCCCCAGCATTTT	CASSSAFRRKGDQPQHF
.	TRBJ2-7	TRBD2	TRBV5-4	TGTGCCAGCAGCTTGGGACTAGCGGTTCCAAGTTCCTTC	CASSLGLAVPSSF
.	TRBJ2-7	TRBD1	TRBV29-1	TGCAGCGTTGAAGGACAGGGCGAATACGAGCAGTACTTC	CSVEGQGEYEQYF
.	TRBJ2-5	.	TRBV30	TGTGCCTGGAGTAAGCCTTTTGAGACCCAGTACTTC	CAWSKPFETQYF
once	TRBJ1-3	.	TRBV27	TGTGCCAGCAGTCCCAGGGGAGCTGGAAACACCATATATTTT	CASSPRGAGNTIYF
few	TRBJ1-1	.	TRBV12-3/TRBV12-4	TGTGCCAGCAGTATCCGGGAGCACACTGAAGCTTTCTTT	CASSIREHTEAFF
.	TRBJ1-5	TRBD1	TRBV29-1	TGCAGCGTTGGACAGGGAAGTCAGCCCCAGCATTTT	CSVGQGSQPQHF
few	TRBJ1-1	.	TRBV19	TGTGCCAGTAGTATTATGGGGGGGAGTGAAGCTTTCTTT	CASSIMGGSEAFF
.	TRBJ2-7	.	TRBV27	TGTGCCAGCAGTTTAAGGGGATTCGCCTACGAGCAGTACTTC	CASSLRGFAYEQYF
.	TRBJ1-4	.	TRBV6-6	TGTGCCAGCATCGACAGCCTGAATCCGGAAAAACTGTTTTTT	CASIDSLNPEKLFF
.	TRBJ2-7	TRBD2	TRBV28	TGTGCCAGCATTCAAGCGGGAGGGGCATACGAGCAGTACTTC	CASIQAGGAYEQYF
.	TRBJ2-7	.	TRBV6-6	TGTGCCAGCAGAGGGGACTCCTACGAGCAGTACTTC	CASRGDSYEQYF
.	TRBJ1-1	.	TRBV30	TGTGCCTGGAGATACCAGGGGCGGAGGAACACTGAAGCTTTCTTT	CAWRYQGRRNTEAFF
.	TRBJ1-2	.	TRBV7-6	TGTGCCAGCAGCTTAGCGGCGGGGGGCGCATATGGCTACACCTTC	CASSLAAGGAYGYTF
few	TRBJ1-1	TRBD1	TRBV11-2	TGTGCCACTCGGAGGGGACAGGGGGCCACTGAAGCTTTCTTT	CATRRGQGATEAFF
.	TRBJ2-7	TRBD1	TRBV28	TGTGCCAGCAGTTGGGGGACAGGCTTCTCCTACGAGCAGTACTTC	CASSWGTGFSYEQYF
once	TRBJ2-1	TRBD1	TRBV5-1	TGCGCCAGCAGCCTCTGGACAGGGGGTTCCTACAATGAGCAGTTCTTC	CASSLWTGGSYNEQFF
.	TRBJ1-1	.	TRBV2	TGTGCCAGCAGTGAAGAGCTTAACACTGAAGCTTTCTTT	CASSEELNTEAFF
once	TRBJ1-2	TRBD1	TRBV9	TGTGCCAGCAGCGTAGAGTCGACAGGGCGAGGAGGCTACACCTTC	CASSVESTGRGGYTF
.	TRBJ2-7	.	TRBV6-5	TGTGCCAGCAGTAAGGGGGGGGTCTACGAGCAGTACTTC	CASSKGGVYEQYF
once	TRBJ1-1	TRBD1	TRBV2	TGTGCCAGCTGCAGGCAGGGGGTAACTGAAGCTTTCTTT	CASCRQGVTEAFF
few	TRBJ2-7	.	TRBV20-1	TGCAGTGCTAGTTCGGCAAACTACTACGAGCAGTACTTC	CSASSANYYEQYF
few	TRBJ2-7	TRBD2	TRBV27	TGTGCCAGCAGTTTTAGGACTAGCGGGAGCGTTCGCTACGAGCAGTACTTC	CASSFRTSGSVRYEQYF
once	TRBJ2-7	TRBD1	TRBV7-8	TGTGCCAGCGCCTCTTCCGGGACAGGAATCTACGAGCAGTACTTC	CASASSGTGIYEQYF
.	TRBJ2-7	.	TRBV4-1	TGCGCCAGCAGCCAAAAAGACTCCGGGGCCTACGAGCAGTACTTC	CASSQKDSGAYEQYF
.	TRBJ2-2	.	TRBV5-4	TGTGCCAGCAGCTTGGGGCGCGGCCAGCCGAACACCGGGGAGCTGTTTTTT	CASSLGRGQPNTGELFF
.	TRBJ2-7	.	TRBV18	TGTGCCAGCTCACCAGGGAGGAGAGGGGTCTCCTACGAGCAGTACTTC	CASSPGRRGVSYEQYF
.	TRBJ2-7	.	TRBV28	TGTGCCAGCACCCCACCTGAGGGAATTATCTACGAGCAGTACTTC	CASTPPEGIIYEQYF
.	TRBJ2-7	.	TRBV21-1	TGTGCCAGCGGGTTTCTAGCGGCGTCCTACGAGCAGTACTTC	CASGFLAASYEQYF
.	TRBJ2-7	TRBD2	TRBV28	TGTGCCAGCAGTTTAATAGGGAGGGACGAGCAGTACTTC	CASSLIGRDEQYF
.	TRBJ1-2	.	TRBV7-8	TGTGCCAGCAGCTTACGATCTGTGTCAGGACGGGGAAACTATGGCTACACCTTC	CASSLRSVSGRGNYGYTF
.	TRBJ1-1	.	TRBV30	TGTGCCTGCCCCGCCAGCGAGGGTCCACACGCTTTCTTT	CACPASEGPHAFF
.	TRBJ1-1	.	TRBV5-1	TGCGCCAGCAGCTTGGCCGGGGTGTGGGAAGCTTTCTTT	CASSLAGVWEAFF
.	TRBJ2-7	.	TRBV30	TGTGCCTGGAGCCTACAGGTTCGCGAGCAGTACTTC	CAWSLQVREQYF
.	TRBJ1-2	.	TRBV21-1	TGTGCCAGCAGCAAAGATGGGGGCAACTATGGCTACACCTTC	CASSKDGGNYGYTF
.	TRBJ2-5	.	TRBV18	TGTGCCAGCTCACCCCTGGTTGGGGCCCAGCAAGAGACCCAGTACTTC	CASSPLVGAQQETQYF
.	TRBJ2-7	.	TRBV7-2	TGTGCCAGCAGCTTATTAACCAGGTGGGACGAGCAGTACTTC	CASSLLTRWDEQYF
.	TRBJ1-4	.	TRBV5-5	TGTGCCAGCAGCCTAAGGATTAGGACTGAAACTAATGAAAAACTGTTTTTT	CASSLRIRTETNEKLFF
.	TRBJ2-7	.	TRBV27	TGTGCCAGCAGTTTATTGCAGGGCGCTTTTTACGAGCAGTACTTC	CASSLLQGAFYEQYF
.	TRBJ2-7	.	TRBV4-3	TGCGCCAGCAGCCAAGATGACGAGACAGGAAGCTCCTACGAGCAGTACTTC	CASSQDDETGSSYEQYF
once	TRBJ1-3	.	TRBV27	TGTGCCAGCAGTTATCGCGCCACTGGAAACACCATATATTTT	CASSYRATGNTIYF